Listed here is a single T cell receptor beta chain. Trimming took off 3 bases at V and 4 bases at J, with 22 bases between the two ends. The germline V gene has CDR1 SGHTA and CDR2 FQGNSA. This CDR3 comprises 17 residues. The PCR contained 60 Vbeta and 13 Jbeta primers. The authors' processing: An analysis that came later counted 80 million or so unique TCR beta chains, 10 million to 11 million shared. Sequencing used immunoSEQ multiplex PCR; TCRdb keeps in-frame clones, though not all of them. The V and J calls and the clone size are those of that table, but D and trimming were determined from the DNA. The sample has 250,000 to 350,000 clones; 70% to 90% are singletons. The source of the sample is a study of cytomegalovirus exposure and HLA in healthy donors.

The TCR originated in a man aged 40-49 years in good health and CMV-seropositive. The genes are TRBV7-2 and TRBJ2-7, with a tentative D call TRBD2 (7 bases). The source material was PBMCs. This chain's CDR3 is CASSLQGKSLADYEQYF. In DNA form, the CDR3 reads TGTGCCAGCAGCTTGCAGGGGAAATCTCTAGCGGATTACGAGCAGTACTTC.